These 13 T cell receptor beta chains came from one sample sequenced in a study of STAT3 mutations in large granular lymphocyte leukemia. Here immunoSEQ multiplex PCR was the method, and the copy in TCRdb shows in-frame clones only, minus some. The sample lists 30,000 to 35,000 clones; roughly 80% were seen once. Study conclusions and caveats: Every T-LGLL patient had at least one immunodominant TCRbeta clonotype.

These receptors are not linked to any known antigen. The sequenced sample was peripheral blood mononuclear cells. These receptors came from a woman aged 45-60 years with T-cell large granular lymphocyte leukemia. Some clones in this sample may be carry-over from other donors' samples.

This chain uses TRBV19 with TRBJ2-7; D is uncertain. CDR1 and CDR2 (germline): LNHDA, SQIVND (reference sequence). The CDR3 totals 13 residues. Between the trimmed V and J ends, which lost 2 bases and 3 bases, there was a span of 8 bases. The CDR3 nucleotides are TGTGCCAGTAGTATAAGGGAAGGCTACGAGCAGTACTTC. It specifies CASSIREGYEQYF.

This clone was detected only a few times. The chain has TRBV5-1 and TRBJ1-5; D is unclear. CDR1 and CDR2 from the germline V gene are SGHRS and YFSETQ. V was pared by 0 bases and J by 0 bases, with 1 base between. The CDR3 is 13 amino acids. CDR3 DNA: TGCGCCAGCAGCTTGGATAGCAATCAGCCCCAGCATTTT. This encodes CASSLDSNQPQHF.

The V call is TRBV28, the J call TRBJ2-6; D not certain. CDR3 length equals 16 residues. Germline V CDR1 and CDR2: MDHEN, SYDVKM. V lost 2 bases, J lost 0 bases, and 8 bases lay in between. CDR3 loop: CASSLPGHSGANVLTF. The CDR3 region has the DNA TGTGCCAGCAGTTTACCCGGGCACTCTGGGGCCAACGTCCTGACTTTC. Full variable domain (rest looked up from reference TRBV28 and TRBJ2-6): DVKVTQSSRYLVKRTGEKVFLECVQDMDHENMFWYRQDPGLGLRLIYFSYDVKMKEKGDIPEGYSVSREKKERFSLILESASTNQTSMYLCASSLPGHSGANVLTFGAGSRLTVL.

This chain links TRBV4-3 with TRBJ2-3, with D perhaps being TRBD1 or TRBD2 (5 bases each). The CDR3 is 16 residues long. Germline V CDR1 and CDR2: LGHNA, YSLEER. Deletions cut 6 bases from V and 4 bases from J, with 20 bases between. The CDR3 loop is CASRREGTNEADTQYF. The CDR3 DNA reads as TGCGCCAGCAGACGTGAAGGGACGAATGAGGCAGATACGCAGTATTTT.

The chain carries TRBV5-4 and TRBJ2-7; 10 nucleotides match TRBD1. This CDR3 has 16 amino acids. The germline V gene encodes CDR1 SGHNT and CDR2 YYREEE (reference sequence). Losses at the gene ends were 4 bases for V and 4 bases for J; bases not matched to a gene: 11. CDR3 bases: TGTGCCAGCAGCCGGTACGGGACAGGGGCGGGGTACGAGCAGTACTTC. Translating it yields CASSRYGTGAGYEQYF.

The V gene is TRBV30, the J gene TRBJ2-7; D is possibly TRBD1 or TRBD2 (5 bases each). The CDR3 has 12 residues. The ends were cut back, 0 bases at V and 3 bases at J, with 6 bases in the middle. Germline V lookup: CDR1 GTSNPN, CDR2 SVGIG (reference sequence). The CDR3 region has the DNA TGTGCCTGGAGTGTGGGGGTCTACGAGCAGTACTTC. Translated: CAWSVGVYEQYF.

The chain employs TRBV30 and TRBJ1-2, with 8 nucleotides matching TRBD1. Looked up from germline, CDR1 is GTSNPN and CDR2 is SVGIG (reference sequence). V shed 0 bases, J shed 7 bases, and the junction held 4 bases outside the gene matches. CDR3 length: 13 residues. CDR3 sequence: CAWSVRTGFGYTF. The CDR3 DNA sequence: TGTGCCTGGAGTGTACGGACAGGGTTTGGCTACACCTTC.

The chain recombines TRBV4-2 with TRBJ2-1; D is unresolved. The CDR3 runs to 17 residues. CDR1 is LGHNA, CDR2 YNFKEQ, per germline. V dropped 0 bases and J dropped 0 bases, with 12 bases sitting between them. The CDR3: CASSQDPATYSYNEQFF. CDR3 sequence (DNA): TGTGCCAGCAGCCAAGATCCCGCCACCTACTCCTACAATGAGCAGTTCTTC.

This rearrangement joins TRBV28 to TRBJ2-7; no clear D. The CDR3 spans 14 residues. V lost 2 bases and J 6 bases, leaving 14 bases between the germline ends. Germline lookup yields CDR1 MDHEN and CDR2 SYDVKM. CDR3 DNA: TGTGCCAGCAGTTTAGGGCCGGGTTTACGCGAGCAGTACTTC. This translates into CASSLGPGLREQYF. Full variable domain (rest looked up from reference TRBV28 and TRBJ2-7): DVKVTQSSRYLVKRTGEKVFLECVQDMDHENMFWYRQDPGLGLRLIYFSYDVKMKEKGDIPEGYSVSREKKERFSLILESASTNQTSMYLCASSLGPGLREQYFGPGTRLTVT.

This chain uses TRBV7-9 with TRBJ1-4; D remains unclear. V was cut by 3 bases and J by 0 bases, with 8 bases left in between. The V gene's germline CDR1 is SEHNR and CDR2 FQNEAQ (reference sequence). This CDR3 spans 15 amino acids. The CDR3 coding sequence is TGTGCCAGCAGCTTTTCGGCAGCAACTAATGAAAAACTGTTTTTT. Protein: CASSFSAATNEKLFF.

The chain has TRBV28 and TRBJ1-2; D is possibly TRBD1 (5 bases). The CDR3 sequence is 12 residues long. Trimming cost V 9 bases and J 8 bases, with 16 bases left between them. The V gene's germline CDR1 is MDHEN and CDR2 SYDVKM. CDR3 coding DNA: TGTGCCAGGGATTCAGGGAACCACGGCTACACCTTC. Its protein product is CARDSGNHGYTF.

This chain links TRBV30 with TRBJ2-5; D is unclear. The length of the CDR3 is 12 residues. The V and J ends lost 4 bases and 4 bases respectively, with 10 bases between them. CDR1 is GTSNPN and CDR2 is SVGIG in the germline V gene (reference sequence). Here the CDR3 reads CAWMLNGETQYF. In DNA, the CDR3 is TGTGCCTGGATGTTAAATGGAGAGACCCAGTACTTC.

V and J are TRBV6-5 and TRBJ2-7, with D possibly being TRBD1 (6 bases). The CDR3 spans 14 residues. V was pared by 2 bases and J by 3 bases, with 11 bases between. CDR1 and CDR2 (germline): MNHEY, SVGAGI. The CDR3 sequence: CASSYGDRHYEQYF. CDR3 nucleotide sequence: TGTGCCAGCAGTTACGGTGACAGGCACTACGAGCAGTACTTC.